This T cell receptor beta chain was identified during a study of shared clonotypes between healthy human individuals. Study as a whole: CD4 naive and CD4 memory each took three plates per donor, while CD8 naive took two and CD8 memory one.

Notes on this clone: What it recognizes is unknown.

It was CD45RO-negative cells, positively selected for CCR7, that made up naive CD8 cells, with terminally differentiated effector memory CD45RA+ cells excluded. This CDR3 is 16 amino acids long. From germline, CDR1 is ENHRY and CDR2 SYGVKD. V lost 1 base and J lost 0, with 12 bases in between. Sequencing was at deep level. Profiled with immunoSEQ multiplex PCR; TCRdb holds only in-frame clones, not every one. The sample carries a few million clones, 93% recorded once. Study results and caveats: Collection of samples was limited to blood; tissue repertoires likely differ.

This clonotype was sampled from a man between 18 and 35 years old in good health. Some clones in this sample may be carry-over from other donors' samples. The sequencing sample was made of naive CD8+ T cells from PBMCs. This rearrangement joins TRBV10-3 to TRBJ2-5; possible D gene TRBD1, 5 bases. CDR3 in amino acids: CAISEYQDSYQETQYF. CDR3 coding DNA: TGTGCCATCAGTGAGTATCAAGACAGCTACCAAGAGACCCAGTACTTC.